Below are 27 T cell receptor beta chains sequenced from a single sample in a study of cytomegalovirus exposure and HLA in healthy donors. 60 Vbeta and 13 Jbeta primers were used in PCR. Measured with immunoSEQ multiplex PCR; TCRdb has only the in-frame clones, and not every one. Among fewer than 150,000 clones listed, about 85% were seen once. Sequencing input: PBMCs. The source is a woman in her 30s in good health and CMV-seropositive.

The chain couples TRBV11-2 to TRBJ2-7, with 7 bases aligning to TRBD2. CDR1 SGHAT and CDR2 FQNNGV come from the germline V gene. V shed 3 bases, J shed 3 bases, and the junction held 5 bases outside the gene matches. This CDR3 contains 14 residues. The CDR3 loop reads CASSFEAGSYEQYF. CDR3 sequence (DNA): TGTGCCAGCAGCTTTGAAGCGGGAAGCTACGAGCAGTACTTC. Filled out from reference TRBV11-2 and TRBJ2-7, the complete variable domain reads EAGVAQSPRYKIIEKRQSVAFWCNPISGHATLYWYQQILGQGPKLLIQFQNNGVVDDSQLPKDRFSAERLKGVDSTLKIQPAKLEDSAVYLCASSFEAGSYEQYFGPGTRLTVT.

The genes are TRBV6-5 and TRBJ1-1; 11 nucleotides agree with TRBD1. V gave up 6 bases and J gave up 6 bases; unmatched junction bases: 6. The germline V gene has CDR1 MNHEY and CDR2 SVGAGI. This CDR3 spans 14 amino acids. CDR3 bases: TGTGCCAGCAGGCCACCGGGACAGGGGGCTGAAGCTTTCTTT. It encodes CASRPPGQGAEAFF.

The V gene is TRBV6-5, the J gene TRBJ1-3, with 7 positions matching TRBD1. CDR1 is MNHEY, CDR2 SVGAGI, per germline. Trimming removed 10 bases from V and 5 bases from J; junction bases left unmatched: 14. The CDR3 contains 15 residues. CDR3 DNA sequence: TGTGCCACCCTTGGCACGGGACAGAGCCGAAACACCATATATTTT. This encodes CATLGTGQSRNTIYF.

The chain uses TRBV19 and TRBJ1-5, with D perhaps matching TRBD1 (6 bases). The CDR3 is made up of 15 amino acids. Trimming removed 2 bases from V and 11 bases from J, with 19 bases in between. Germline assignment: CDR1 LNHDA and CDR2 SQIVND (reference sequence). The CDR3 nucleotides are TGTGCCAGTAGTATAAGGGGGGAGGGCTTGGGGGCCCAGCATTTT. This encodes CASSIRGEGLGAQHF.

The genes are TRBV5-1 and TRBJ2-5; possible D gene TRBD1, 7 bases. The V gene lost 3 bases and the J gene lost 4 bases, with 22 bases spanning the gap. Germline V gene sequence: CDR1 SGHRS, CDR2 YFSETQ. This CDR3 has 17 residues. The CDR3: CASSSGERGRRGETQYF. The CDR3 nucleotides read TGCGCCAGCAGCTCGGGGGAGAGGGGGCGCCGGGGAGAGACCCAGTACTTC.

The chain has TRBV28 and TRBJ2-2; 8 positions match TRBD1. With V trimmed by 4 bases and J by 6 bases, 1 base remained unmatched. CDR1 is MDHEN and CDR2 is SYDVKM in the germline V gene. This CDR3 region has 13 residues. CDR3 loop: CASSSRGPGELFF. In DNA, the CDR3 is TGTGCCAGCAGTTCCAGGGGGCCCGGGGAGCTGTTTTTT. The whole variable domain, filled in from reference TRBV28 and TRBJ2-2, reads DVKVTQSSRYLVKRTGEKVFLECVQDMDHENMFWYRQDPGLGLRLIYFSYDVKMKEKGDIPEGYSVSREKKERFSLILESASTNQTSMYLCASSSRGPGELFFGEGSRLTVL.

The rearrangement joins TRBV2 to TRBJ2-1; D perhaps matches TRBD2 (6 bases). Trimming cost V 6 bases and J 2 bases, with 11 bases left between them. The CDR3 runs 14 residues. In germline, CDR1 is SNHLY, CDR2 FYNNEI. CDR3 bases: TGTGCCAGCAGGGGGGGAGTCACCTACAATGAGCAGTTCTTC. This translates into CASRGGVTYNEQFF.

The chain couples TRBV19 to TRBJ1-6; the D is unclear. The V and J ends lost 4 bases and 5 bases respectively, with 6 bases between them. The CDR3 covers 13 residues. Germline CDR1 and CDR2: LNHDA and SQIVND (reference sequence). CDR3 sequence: CASSSENNSPLHF. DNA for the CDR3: TGTGCCAGTAGTAGCGAGAATAATTCACCCCTCCACTTT.

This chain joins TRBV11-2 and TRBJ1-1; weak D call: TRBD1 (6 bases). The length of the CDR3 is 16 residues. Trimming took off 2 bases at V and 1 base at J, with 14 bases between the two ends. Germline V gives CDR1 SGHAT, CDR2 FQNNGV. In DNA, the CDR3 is TGTGCCAGCAGCTTAAACCGGGACATCCGGAACACTGAAGCTTTCTTT. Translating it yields CASSLNRDIRNTEAFF.

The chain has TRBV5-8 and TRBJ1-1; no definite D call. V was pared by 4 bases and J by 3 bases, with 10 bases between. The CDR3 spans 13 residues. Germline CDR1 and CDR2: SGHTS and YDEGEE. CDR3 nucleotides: TGTGCCAGCAGCCCTGGAGCTTACACTGAAGCTTTCTTT. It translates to CASSPGAYTEAFF.

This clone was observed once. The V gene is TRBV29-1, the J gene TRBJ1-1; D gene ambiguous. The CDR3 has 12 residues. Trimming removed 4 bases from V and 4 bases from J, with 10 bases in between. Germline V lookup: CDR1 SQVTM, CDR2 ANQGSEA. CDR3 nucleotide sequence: TGCAGCGTTGTTAGTGATTCCACTGAAGCTTTCTTT. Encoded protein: CSVVSDSTEAFF.

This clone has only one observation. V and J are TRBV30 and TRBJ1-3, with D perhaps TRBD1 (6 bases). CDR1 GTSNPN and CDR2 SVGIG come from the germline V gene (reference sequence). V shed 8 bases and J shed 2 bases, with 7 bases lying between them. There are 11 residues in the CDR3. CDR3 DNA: TGTGCCCGACAGGCTGGAAACACCATATATTTT. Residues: CARQAGNTIYF. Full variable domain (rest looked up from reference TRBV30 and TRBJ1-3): SQTIHQWPATLVQPVGSPLSLECTVEGTSNPNLYWYRQAAGRGLQLLFYSVGIGQISSEVPQNLSASRPQDRQFILSSKKLLLSDSGFYLCARQAGNTIYFGEGSWLTVV.

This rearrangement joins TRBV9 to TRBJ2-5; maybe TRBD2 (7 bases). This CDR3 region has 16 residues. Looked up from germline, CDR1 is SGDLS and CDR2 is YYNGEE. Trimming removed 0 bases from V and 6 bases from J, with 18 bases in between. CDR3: CASSVEEGGFGQTQYF. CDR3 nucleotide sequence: TGTGCCAGCAGCGTAGAAGAGGGGGGGTTTGGACAGACCCAGTACTTC. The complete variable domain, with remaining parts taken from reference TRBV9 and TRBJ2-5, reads DSGVTQTPKHLITATGQRVTLRCSPRSGDLSVYWYQQSLDQGLQFLIQYYNGEERAKGNILERFSAQQFPDLHSELNLSSLELGDSALYFCASSVEEGGFGQTQYFGPGTRLLVL.

CDR3 bases: TGTGCCATCTCGGGACAGGGTCACAATCAGCCCCAGCATTTT. This gives the protein CAISGQGHNQPQHF. This chain links TRBV28 with TRBJ1-5; 9 bases are shared with TRBD1. The trim removed 10 bases at V and 3 bases at J, leaving 7 bases unmatched. Germline V CDR1 and CDR2: MDHEN, SYDVKM. CDR3 size: 14 residues.

Here the CDR3 DNA reads TGTGCCAGCAGCCCGGTGACAGGGCCCACTGAAGCTTTCTTT. The encoded protein is CASSPVTGPTEAFF. The chain uses TRBV7-6 and TRBJ1-1; 7 bases line up with TRBD1. Trimming took 5 bases from V and 4 from J; bases not matched to a gene: 7. This CDR3 contains 14 residues. From germline, CDR1 is SGHVS and CDR2 FNYEAQ.

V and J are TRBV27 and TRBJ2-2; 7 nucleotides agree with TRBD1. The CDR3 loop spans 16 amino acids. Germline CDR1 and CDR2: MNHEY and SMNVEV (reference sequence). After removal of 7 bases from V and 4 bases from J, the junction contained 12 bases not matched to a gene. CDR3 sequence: CASTPLGQEGTGELFF. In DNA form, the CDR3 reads TGTGCCAGCACCCCCCTCGGACAGGAAGGCACCGGGGAGCTGTTTTTT.

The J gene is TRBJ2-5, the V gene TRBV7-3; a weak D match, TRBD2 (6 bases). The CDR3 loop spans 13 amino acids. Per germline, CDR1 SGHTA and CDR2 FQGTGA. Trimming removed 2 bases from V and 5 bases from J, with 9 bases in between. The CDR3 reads CASSLFAGETQYF. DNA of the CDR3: TGTGCCAGCAGCTTATTCGCGGGGGAGACCCAGTACTTC.

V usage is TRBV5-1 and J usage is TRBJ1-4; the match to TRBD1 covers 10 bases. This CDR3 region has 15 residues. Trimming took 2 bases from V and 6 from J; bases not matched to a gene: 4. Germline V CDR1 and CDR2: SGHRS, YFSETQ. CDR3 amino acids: CASSFWTGGDEKLFF. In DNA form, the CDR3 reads TGCGCCAGCAGCTTTTGGACAGGGGGAGATGAAAAACTGTTTTTT.

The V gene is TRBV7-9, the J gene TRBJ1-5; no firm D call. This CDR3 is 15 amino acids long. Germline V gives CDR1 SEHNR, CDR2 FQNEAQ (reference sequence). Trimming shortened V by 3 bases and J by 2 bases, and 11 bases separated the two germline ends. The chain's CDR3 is CASSLGGIGNQPQHF. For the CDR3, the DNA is TGTGCCAGCAGCTTGGGAGGGATAGGCAATCAGCCCCAGCATTTT.

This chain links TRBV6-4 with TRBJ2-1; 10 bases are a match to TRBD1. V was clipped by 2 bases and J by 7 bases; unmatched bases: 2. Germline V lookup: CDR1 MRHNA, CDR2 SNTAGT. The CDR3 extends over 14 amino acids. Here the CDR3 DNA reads TGTGCCAGCAGTGACCCGGGACAGGGGAATGAGCAGTTCTTC. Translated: CASSDPGQGNEQFF.

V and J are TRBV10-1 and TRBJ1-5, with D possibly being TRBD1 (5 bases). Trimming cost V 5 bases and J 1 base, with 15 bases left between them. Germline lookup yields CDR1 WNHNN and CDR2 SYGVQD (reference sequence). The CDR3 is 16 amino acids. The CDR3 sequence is CASSMGWGDSNQPQHF. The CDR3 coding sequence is TGCGCCAGCAGTATGGGATGGGGGGACAGCAATCAGCCCCAGCATTTT.

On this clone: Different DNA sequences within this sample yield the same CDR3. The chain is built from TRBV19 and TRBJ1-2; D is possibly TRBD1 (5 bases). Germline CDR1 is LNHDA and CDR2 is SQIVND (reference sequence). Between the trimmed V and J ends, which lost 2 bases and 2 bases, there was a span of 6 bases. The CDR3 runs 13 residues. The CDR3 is CASSIQGNYGYTF. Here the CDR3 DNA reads TGTGCCAGTAGTATACAGGGAAACTATGGCTACACCTTC. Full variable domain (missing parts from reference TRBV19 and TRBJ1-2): DGGITQSPKYLFRKEGQNVTLSCEQNLNHDAMYWYRQDPGQGLRLIYYSQIVNDFQKGDIAEGYSVSREKKESFPLTVTSAQKNPTAFYLCASSIQGNYGYTFGSGTRLTVV.

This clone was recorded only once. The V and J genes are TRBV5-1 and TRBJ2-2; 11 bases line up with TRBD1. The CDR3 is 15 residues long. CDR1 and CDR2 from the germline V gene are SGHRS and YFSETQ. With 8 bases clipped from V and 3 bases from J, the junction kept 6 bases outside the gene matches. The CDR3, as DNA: TGCGCCAGTACCCGGGACAGGGGGGACACCGGGGAGCTGTTTTTT. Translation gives CASTRDRGDTGELFF.

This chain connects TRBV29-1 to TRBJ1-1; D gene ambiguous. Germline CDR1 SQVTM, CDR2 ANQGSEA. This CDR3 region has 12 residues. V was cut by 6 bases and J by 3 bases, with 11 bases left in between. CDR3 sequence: CSVGRGDTEAFF. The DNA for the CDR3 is TGCAGCGTGGGCCGGGGAGACACTGAAGCTTTCTTT.

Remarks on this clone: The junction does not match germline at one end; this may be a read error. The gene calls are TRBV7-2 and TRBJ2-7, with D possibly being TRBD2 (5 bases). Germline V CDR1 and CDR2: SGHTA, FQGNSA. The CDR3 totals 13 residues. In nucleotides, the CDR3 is TGTGCCAGCAGCTCATCGATCGGACTTTCCGCCTTATTC. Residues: CASSSSIGLSALF.

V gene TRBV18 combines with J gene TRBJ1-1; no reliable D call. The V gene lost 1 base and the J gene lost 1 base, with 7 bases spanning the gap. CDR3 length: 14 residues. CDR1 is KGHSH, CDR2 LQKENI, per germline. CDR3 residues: CASSPLAGNTEAFF. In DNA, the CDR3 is TGTGCCAGCTCACCACTGGCAGGGAACACTGAAGCTTTCTTT.

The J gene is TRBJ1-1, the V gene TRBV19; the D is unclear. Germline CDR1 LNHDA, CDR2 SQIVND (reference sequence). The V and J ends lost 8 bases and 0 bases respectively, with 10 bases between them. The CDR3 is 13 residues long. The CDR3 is CASGSNMNTEAFF. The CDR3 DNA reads TGTGCCAGTGGCTCAAACATGAACACTGAAGCTTTCTTT.